These 24 T cell receptor beta chains were all obtained from the same sample, sequenced in a study of T cells in Graves' hyperthyroidism and ophthalmopathy. What was amplified from RNA transcripts were TCR beta CDR3 regions. The HTBI primer set served for first-round RT-PCR of the TCR CDR3. In TCRdb, the multiplex PCR reads were re-called with MiXCR into one record per CDR3 protein. The table records 540,000 or so distinct CDR3 sequences, 46% of them present only once. What was sequenced was peripheral blood or thyroid tissue (not recorded which). The receptor set was obtained from an adult woman with Graves' disease, either hyperthyroidism or ophthalmopathy (not recorded which).

This clonotype was detected a few times. The chain employs TRBV27 and TRBJ2-5, with a tentative D call TRBD2 (5 bases). Looked up from germline, CDR1 is MNHEY and CDR2 is SMNVEV (reference sequence). The CDR3 runs to 13 residues. Trimming removed 3 bases at V and 5 bases at J, with 10 bases between. CDR3 DNA sequence: TGTGCCAGCAGTTTTTTCCGCGGGGAGACCCAGTACTTC. Translated, it gives CASSFFRGETQYF.

This clonotype was seen only a few times. This rearrangement joins TRBV7-9 to TRBJ2-5; 8 bases fit TRBD2. Germline V gene data show CDR1 as SEHNR and CDR2 as FQNEAQ (reference sequence). The V and J ends lost 1 base and 4 bases, in that order; junction bases with no gene match: 5. The CDR3 spans 15 residues. CDR3 sequence reads: CASSLGLGRGETQYF. CDR3 sequence (DNA): TGTGCCAGCAGCTTAGGTCTCGGGAGGGGAGAGACCCAGTACTTC.

This clonotype was counted ten times or more. The chain has TRBV28 and TRBJ1-5; D remains unclear. The V gene's germline CDR1 is MDHEN and CDR2 SYDVKM. V was cut by 2 bases and J by 6 bases, with 8 bases left in between. The CDR3 is 13 residues long. CDR3 sequence: CASSLIPVQPQHF. The CDR3 DNA reads as TGTGCCAGCAGTTTAATTCCGGTTCAGCCCCAGCATTTT.

This clonotype was counted only a few times. The chain combines TRBV19 with TRBJ2-3, with TRBD2 matching over 10 bases. Germline loops: CDR1 LNHDA, CDR2 SQIVND (reference sequence). V trimming: 5 bases; J trimming: 4 bases; junction bases outside the gene matches: 6. The CDR3 sequence is 15 residues long. The CDR3 here is CASSGAGGIPDTQYF. The CDR3 DNA sequence: TGTGCCAGTAGTGGAGCGGGAGGGATCCCAGATACGCAGTATTTT.

This clonotype was observed a handful of times. This sequence joins TRBV7-9 and TRBJ2-7; TRBD2 is a possible D gene (5 bases). This CDR3 comprises 15 residues. CDR1 is SEHNR and CDR2 is FQNEAQ in the germline V gene (reference sequence). The V gene lost 4 bases and the J gene lost 3 bases, with 16 bases spanning the gap. The CDR3: CASSWNGIGDYEQYF. CDR3 DNA sequence: TGTGCCAGCAGCTGGAACGGGATTGGGGACTACGAGCAGTACTTC.

At least ten counts were recorded for this clonotype. The chain joins TRBV20-1 to TRBJ1-2; tentatively, D is TRBD1 (5 bases). The CDR3 runs to 14 residues. The germline V gene has CDR1 DFQATT and CDR2 SNEGSKA (reference sequence). V lost 3 bases to trimming and J lost 6 bases, with 17 bases between them. This CDR3 is CSASRQGRDDGYTF. DNA of the CDR3: TGCAGTGCTAGTCGCCAGGGACGGGATGATGGCTACACCTTC.

The rearrangement joins TRBV7-9 to TRBJ2-3; D tentatively reads TRBD1 or TRBD2 (7 bases each). Germline V gives CDR1 SEHNR, CDR2 FQNEAQ (reference sequence). The CDR3 length is 14 residues. V was cut by 5 bases and J by 8 bases, with 17 bases left in between. The CDR3 loop is CASSPLQGEGTQYF. The CDR3 nucleotides read TGTGCCAGCAGCCCCCTTCAGGGGGAGGGTACGCAGTATTTT.

This chain connects TRBV2 to TRBJ1-5, with D unresolved. Trimming removed 4 bases at V and 11 bases at J, with 18 bases between. This CDR3 comprises 14 residues. CDR1 SNHLY and CDR2 FYNNEI come from the germline V gene. The CDR3 nucleotides read TGTGCCAGCAGTGGGGTGGGGTTTCGGGAGACCCAGCATTTT. It encodes CASSGVGFRETQHF.

This clonotype was detected many times. The chain is built from TRBV2 and TRBJ2-5, with D possibly being TRBD1 (5 bases). CDR1 is SNHLY and CDR2 is FYNNEI in the germline V gene. This CDR3 spans 12 amino acids. With 6 bases removed from V and 5 bases from J, the gap between germline ends came to 10 bases. The CDR3 sequence: CASSASGETQYF. The DNA for the CDR3 is TGTGCCAGCAGCGCTTCAGGGGAGACCCAGTACTTC.

This sequence joins TRBV7-3 and TRBJ2-5, with D possibly TRBD2 on 6 matching bases. The CDR3 runs to 13 residues. CDR1 SGHTA and CDR2 FQGTGA come from the germline V gene. Trimming took 7 bases from V and 3 from J, leaving 12 bases between them. The CDR3 bases are TGTGCCAGCAAAAGACTAGTGGAAGAGACCCAGTACTTC. It encodes CASKRLVEETQYF.

This clonotype was counted many times. This chain uses TRBV4-2 with TRBJ1-1; tentatively, D is TRBD1 (5 bases). The CDR3 has 15 residues. Trimming cost V 1 base and J 7 bases, with 16 bases left between them. In germline, CDR1 is LGHNA, CDR2 YNFKEQ. The CDR3 DNA is TGTGCCAGCAGCCAAGTTAGGGGATGGGTGGGTGAAGCTTTCTTT. Protein product: CASSQVRGWVGEAFF.

About this clonotype: A clone one base away is much larger, so this may be a read error. The CDR3 loop reads CASKKDPSNTGELFF. The CDR3 DNA is TGTGCCAGCAAAAAGGACCCATCGAACACCGGGGAGCTGTTTTTT. The V and J genes are TRBV7-3 and TRBJ2-2, with no clear D. The germline CDR1 and CDR2 sequences are SGHTA and FQGTGA. The CDR3 totals 15 residues. V was trimmed by 7 bases and J by 0 bases, leaving 12 bases between them. The full variable domain, its missing parts supplied by reference TRBV7-3 and TRBJ2-2, is GAGVSQTPSNKVTEKGKYVELRCDPISGHTALYWYRQSLGQGPEFLIYFQGTGAADDSGLPNDRFFAVRPEGSVSTLKIQRTERGDSAVYLCASKKDPSNTGELFFGEGSRLTVL.

This clonotype has ten or more counts. CDR3 protein: CASSLRGLGHQPQHF. In DNA, the CDR3 is TGTGCCAGCAGCTTGCGGGGGTTAGGGCATCAGCCCCAGCATTTT. The V gene is TRBV5-8, the J gene TRBJ1-5; maybe TRBD1 (5 bases). The CDR3 covers 15 residues. Deletions cut 1 base from V and 5 bases from J, with 13 bases between. Germline CDR1 and CDR2: SGHTS and YDEGEE.

This clonotype was observed at least ten times. The V gene is TRBV5-6, the J gene TRBJ1-2; D gene uncertain. Germline values: CDR1 SGHDT, CDR2 YYEEEE. The V end was cut by 1 base, the J end by 1 base, with 8 bases between. This CDR3 is 14 amino acids long. The CDR3 DNA is TGTGCCAGCAGCTTGAATTCTATTAACTATGGCTACACCTTC. Amino acids: CASSLNSINYGYTF.

This clonotype occurred many times. The gene calls are TRBV4-2 and TRBJ1-5; tentatively, D is TRBD1 (6 bases). The CDR3 extends over 14 amino acids. Germline-derived CDR1 and CDR2 are LGHNA and YNFKEQ. Trimming took off 1 base at V and 12 bases at J, with 16 bases between the two ends. The CDR3 here is CASSQGGLDRNQHF. CDR3 nucleotides: TGTGCCAGCAGCCAAGGGGGTCTTGACAGGAACCAGCATTTT.

This clonotype was recorded at least ten times. This chain connects TRBV20-1 to TRBJ1-6; possibly TRBD1 for D (5 bases). The CDR3 has 17 amino acids. CDR1 is DFQATT and CDR2 is SNEGSKA in the germline V gene (reference sequence). Trimming stripped 5 bases from V and 0 bases from J, with 17 bases between. In nucleotides, the CDR3 is TGCAGTGCTTTAGGCTTGGGGGTCAGCTCCTATAATTCACCCCTCCACTTT. Its translation is CSALGLGVSSYNSPLHF.

This clonotype was found many times. This chain joins TRBV11-2 and TRBJ2-5; 8 bases fit TRBD2. Trimming at V came to 4 bases and at J to 7 bases, leaving 2 bases not matched to a gene. The CDR3 extends over 12 amino acids. Germline CDR1 SGHAT, CDR2 FQNNGV. CDR3 in DNA: TGTGCCAGCAGCTCCCGGGGGGGGACCCAGTACTTC. Its protein product is CASSSRGGTQYF.

This clonotype appeared once. This rearrangement joins TRBV29-1 to TRBJ2-7; TRBD2 matches 8 bases. The J segment lost 2 bases and the V segment lost 7 bases, leaving 7 bases of the junction unmatched. CDR1 is SQVTM, CDR2 ANQGSEA, per germline. CDR3 length equals 13 residues. CDR3: CSAQPGLAYEQYF. The CDR3 nucleotides are TGCAGCGCCCAACCGGGACTAGCCTACGAGCAGTACTTC.

This clonotype occurred many times. The chain recombines TRBV11-2 with TRBJ2-7; the D is unclear. V lost 1 base to trimming and J lost 0 bases, with 7 bases between them. Germline V gene data show CDR1 as SGHAT and CDR2 as FQNNGV. The length of the CDR3 is 14 residues. CDR3 in amino acids: CASSLVRASYEQYF. In DNA, the CDR3 is TGTGCCAGCAGCTTAGTTCGGGCCTCCTACGAGCAGTACTTC.

In its sample, this clonotype was seen many times. J is TRBJ1-6 and V is TRBV7-9, with no clear D. V shed 1 base and J shed 8 bases, with 6 bases lying between them. Germline V gene data show CDR1 as SEHNR and CDR2 as FQNEAQ (reference sequence). This CDR3 has 13 amino acids. The CDR3 protein is CASSLDGDSPLHF. The CDR3 DNA sequence: TGTGCCAGCAGCTTAGACGGGGATTCACCCCTCCACTTT. Together with reference TRBV7-9 and TRBJ1-6, the CDR3 gives the full variable domain: DTGVSQNPRHKITKRGQNVTFRCDPISEHNRLYWYRQTLGQGPEFLTYFQNEAQLEKSRLLSDRFSAERPKGSFSTLEIQRTEQGDSAMYLCASSLDGDSPLHFGNGTRLTVT.

The chain carries TRBV20-1 and TRBJ1-6; D gene ambiguous. CDR1 is DFQATT and CDR2 is SNEGSKA in the germline V gene (reference sequence). V was clipped by 3 bases and J by 9 bases, with 12 bases between them. The CDR3 has 13 amino acids. The CDR3 protein is CSASSERISPLHF. CDR3 sequence (DNA): TGCAGTGCTAGTTCAGAACGCATTTCACCCCTCCACTTT.

Of note for this clonotype: Its ends do not fully match the called genes, so a read error is possible. This chain joins TRBV30 and TRBJ2-2; the match to TRBD2 covers 11 bases. Germline V gene lookup returns CDR1 GTSNPN and CDR2 SVGIG (reference sequence). The CDR3 has 15 residues. The CDR3 DNA reads TGTGCCTGGAGTAGTAGCGGGAGGGAAACCGGGGAGCTGGTTTTT. Protein: CAWSSSGRETGELVF.

On this clonotype: Being one base from a much bigger clone, this may be a read error. The chain carries TRBV10-1 and TRBJ2-2; D ambiguous. The ends were cut back, 4 bases at V and 3 bases at J, with 9 bases in the middle. Germline V gene data show CDR1 as WNHNN and CDR2 as SYGVQD (reference sequence). The CDR3 sequence is 14 residues long. The CDR3 DNA reads TGCGCCAGCAGTGGGTCGGTATACACCGGGGAGCTGTTTTTT. Amino acids: CASSGSVYTGELFF.

The chain couples TRBV6-6 to TRBJ1-2; 8 nucleotides agree with TRBD1. This CDR3 contains 12 residues. Germline assignment: CDR1 MNHNY and CDR2 SVGAGI (reference sequence). V lost 5 bases, J lost 12 bases, and 8 bases stayed unmatched. This chain's CDR3 is CASSGQGRGNTF. The CDR3 region has the DNA TGTGCCAGCAGTGGACAGGGTCGAGGAAACACCTTC.